The rows below give T cell receptor beta chains drawn from one sample of a study of OX40 agonist ivuxolimab in advanced cancers. Assay: immunoSEQ multiplex PCR; the TCRdb copy retains only in-frame clones and omits some. The sample contains about 62,000 clones, 85% of which appear only once. Sequenced material: CD4+ or CD8+ T cells sorted from blood, taken in a trial of the OX40 agonist ivuxolimab. The receptors were gathered from an adult with an advanced solid tumor such as melanoma, head and neck, liver or kidney cancer. Both conserved end residues are part of each CDR3. D genes are given only for firm matches. The size field is filled for only some rows; it gives once, few, many or a size class.

D gene	clone size	V gene	J gene	CDR3 protein	CDR3 DNA
.	.	TRBV19	TRBJ1-5	CASSQGPNQPQHF	TGTGCCAGTTCACAGGGACCGAATCAGCCCCAGCATTTT
TRBD1	once	TRBV18	TRBJ2-1	CASSLAGQGALNEQFF	TGTGCCAGCTCACTGGCGGGACAGGGTGCGCTCAATGAGCAGTTCTTC
.	.	TRBV7-2	TRBJ1-1	CASSLGREAFF	TGTGCCAGCAGCTTAGGGAGGGAAGCTTTCTTT
.	.	TRBV29-1	TRBJ1-3	CSVELTNSGNTIYF	TGCAGCGTTGAACTCACGAACTCTGGAAACACCATATATTTT
TRBD2	.	TRBV7-3	TRBJ2-3	CASSRTTGTSTQYF	TGTGCCAGCAGCAGAACTACCGGGACTAGCACTCAGTATTTT
TRBD1	.	TRBV14	TRBJ1-1	CASRGQGNTEAFF	TGTGCCAGCCGGGGACAGGGTAACACTGAAGCTTTCTTT
TRBD2	.	TRBV7-9	TRBJ2-5	CASSLARLASGHQETQYF	TGTGCCAGCAGCTTAGCTAGACTAGCGAGCGGCCACCAAGAGACCCAGTACTTC
.	.	TRBV10-3	TRBJ2-7	CAIWAGSGEQYF	TGTGCCATCTGGGCAGGGTCGGGCGAGCAGTACTTC
.	.	TRBV10-2	TRBJ1-5	CASSRQGQPQHF	TGCGCCAGCAGTAGGCAGGGCCAGCCCCAGCATTTT
.	once	TRBV19	TRBJ1-5	CASSIRGGSQPQHF	TGTGCCAGTAGTATTCGTGGAGGCAGCCAGCCCCAGCATTTT
.	.	TRBV28	TRBJ1-6	CASSTLGQVNSPLHF	TGTGCCAGCAGCACCCTTGGACAAGTTAATTCACCCCTCCACTTT
.	.	TRBV28	TRBJ1-1	CASSGQFITSEAFF	TGTGCCAGCAGCGGACAGTTCATAACGTCTGAAGCTTTCTTT
.	.	TRBV11-2	TRBJ1-2	CASSLLAGVDGYTF	TGTGCCAGCAGCTTATTAGCGGGGGTAGATGGCTACACCTTC
.	.	TRBV7-8	TRBJ1-2	CASSLKQFNYGYTF	TGTGCCAGCAGCTTAAAACAGTTTAACTATGGCTACACCTTC